Listed below are T cell receptor beta chains from one sample, sequenced in a study of blood T cells in healthy people across ages. TCRdb ran MiXCR on the 5' RACE reads and lists one entry per CDR3 protein. The repertoire holds under 750,000 distinct CDR3 sequences, with 47% as singletons. The sample comprised blood. The receptors come from a man at least 80 years old in good health. Both conserved end residues are part of each CDR3. Each record gives: D gene, CDR3 length, V gene, J gene, CDR3 protein. D genes are given only for firm matches.

TRBD2	12	TRBV29-1	TRBJ2-1	CSVDRGDNEQFF
.	15	TRBV7-2	TRBJ2-7	CASSLARRIGGEQYF
.	15	TRBV18	TRBJ2-1	CASSPNRASYNEQFF
.	10	TRBV7-9	.	CATGSYEQYF
.	14	TRBV7-9	TRBJ1-2	CASSLVQANYGYTF
.	16	TRBV4-2	TRBJ2-2	CASSQDTDRYTGELFF
TRBD2	15	TRBV7-2	TRBJ2-5	CASSLAGGRLETQYF
.	12	TRBV5-1	TRBJ2-7	CASRDQAYEQYF
TRBD2	14	TRBV12-3/TRBV12-4	TRBJ2-1	CASSLGGSGSEQFF
TRBD2	17	TRBV4-1	TRBJ2-3	CASSHAGSRGGTDTQYF
.	15	TRBV11-1	TRBJ2-5	CASSLWGGLEETQYF
TRBD2	16	TRBV9	TRBJ2-3	CASSVGPSGNTDTQYF
TRBD1	14	TRBV3-1	TRBJ1-2	CASSEPGQSEGYTF
.	15	TRBV7-2	TRBJ2-1	CASSQTGPRGNEQFF
.	15	TRBV20-1	TRBJ2-7	CSARDTAGSSYEQYF
.	14	TRBV28	TRBJ2-1	CASSPDHRVGEQFF
.	15	TRBV7-2	TRBJ2-7	CASSFGRVGSYEQYF
.	15	TRBV7-9	.	CAGSLGGLGPYEQYF
TRBD2	13	TRBV20-1	TRBJ2-7	CSAIAGGAYEQYF
.	15	TRBV7-9	TRBJ2-3	CASSLMAGAGDTQYF
.	13	TRBV7-2	TRBJ2-1	CASSVRRDNEQFF
.	14	TRBV20-1	TRBJ1-5	CSAKTTQGNQPQHF
.	12	TRBV29-1	TRBJ2-5	CSGGHYQETQYF
TRBD1	15	TRBV27	TRBJ2-1	CASSPGTDFDNEQFF
TRBD2	13	TRBV6-6	TRBJ2-7	CASSGGGAGEQYF
.	15	TRBV4-3	TRBJ2-3	CASSQELGVADTQYF
.	16	TRBV7-9	TRBJ1-4	CASSTVMESTNEKLFF
TRBD2	15	TRBV13	TRBJ2-5	CASSWIAGGEETQYF
.	13	TRBV6-2/TRBV6-3	TRBJ2-2	CAIAGLATGELFF
TRBD2	16	TRBV7-9	TRBJ2-3	CASSWPAGGSTDTQYF
.	16	TRBV7-2	TRBJ2-4	CASSLGAGMWGDIQYF
.	14	TRBV7-2	TRBJ1-2	CASSRRQTSYGYTF
TRBD2	16	TRBV4-3	TRBJ2-1	CASSPPGTSRYNEQFF
.	12	TRBV10-3	TRBJ2-1	CAIRSIYNEQFF
.	17	TRBV5-1	TRBJ2-1	CASSPYLRGSSYNEQFF
.	13	TRBV7-3	TRBJ2-7	CASSIGQPYEQYF
TRBD1	18	TRBV5-6	TRBJ1-2	CASSLFPGTGGSNYGYTF
TRBD2	16	TRBV3-1	TRBJ2-1	CASSQFGGDSYNEQFF
TRBD2	16	TRBV27	TRBJ2-3	CASSFGGGPSTDAQYF